This TCR beta chain was retrieved from a study of tumor and adjacent non-tumor tissue in lung cancer. The library came from three nested PCR rounds adapted from ARM-PCR protocols. TCRdb ran MiXCR on the multiplex PCR reads and lists one entry per CDR3 protein. Among about 140,000 distinct CDR3 sequences listed, around 66% were seen once. This clonotype was seen repeatedly, ten times or more. The template was RNA from unsorted bulk tissue. Germline assignment: CDR1 MNHNS and CDR2 SASEGT. The CDR3 extends over 16 amino acids. The V end lost 0 bases, the J end lost 3 bases, and 12 bases lay between the germline ends.

The chain is built from TRBV6-1 and TRBJ1-5, with a possible D match to TRBD1 (6 bases). Sequencing input: lung tumor tissue. The sequence was collected from a man between 60 and 75 years old with small cell lung cancer. The CDR3 DNA reads TGTGCCAGCAGTGAAGCAGAGGACAGATACAATCAGCCCCAGCATTTT. As protein: CASSEAEDRYNQPQHF.